These 9 T cell receptor beta chains were sequenced from one sample in a study of blood T cell repertoires in COVID-19. The assay was immunoSEQ multiplex PCR, and TCRdb's table has in-frame clones only and misses some. Of roughly 250,000 clones listed, around four fifths were seen once; the top ten hold around 6.4%. Sequencing was done on a sample of peripheral blood. The source of these receptors is an older woman with active or convalescent COVID-19.

The V call is TRBV7-2, the J call TRBJ2-7; 12 nucleotides line up with TRBD1. The trim removed 0 bases at V and 5 bases at J, leaving 2 bases unmatched. Germline CDR1 and CDR2: SGHTA and FQGNSA. The CDR3 extends over 15 amino acids. The CDR3 loop is CASSLAGQGAHEQYV. The CDR3 DNA reads as TGTGCCAGCAGCTTAGCGGGACAGGGGGCCCACGAGCAGTACGTC.

CDR3 loop: CASSRSPGFSQPQHF. DNA of the CDR3: TGTGCCAGTAGTAGATCCCCAGGGTTTAGTCAGCCCCAGCATTTT. The chain carries TRBV19 and TRBJ1-5, with a tentative D call TRBD1 (5 bases). Trimming pared 4 bases from V and 6 bases from J, leaving 16 bases between. In germline, CDR1 is LNHDA, CDR2 SQIVND (reference sequence). The CDR3 runs to 15 residues.

This chain uses TRBV19 with TRBJ1-2; tentatively, D is TRBD1 (5 bases). The CDR3 is 15 amino acids. Trimming took off 5 bases at V and 4 bases at J, with 17 bases between the two ends. CDR1 is LNHDA, CDR2 SQIVND, per germline (reference sequence). CDR3 sequence: CASSYDRQTPYGYTF. CDR3 DNA sequence: TGTGCCAGTAGTTACGACCGACAGACCCCCTATGGCTACACCTTC.

The genes are TRBV19 and TRBJ2-3; D ambiguous. This CDR3 has 14 amino acids. Looked up from germline, CDR1 is LNHDA and CDR2 is SQIVND (reference sequence). Trimming shortened V by 6 bases and J by 0 bases, and 10 bases separated the two germline ends. Here the CDR3 reads CASRFRVSTDTQYF. The CDR3 coding sequence is TGTGCCAGTAGGTTCCGGGTGAGCACAGATACGCAGTATTTT.

The chain uses TRBV11-2 and TRBJ1-1; the D is unclear. Germline V gene lookup returns CDR1 SGHAT and CDR2 FQNNGV. Between the trimmed V and J ends, which lost 1 base and 4 bases, there was a span of 10 bases. This CDR3 has 14 residues. CDR3 residues: CASSLVPEGTEAFF. CDR3 bases: TGTGCCAGCAGCTTAGTGCCGGAGGGCACTGAAGCTTTCTTT.

Concerning this clone: The sample contains more than one DNA sequence encoding this CDR3. CDR3 sequence (DNA): TGTGCCAGCAGTAGAACAGGGGACACTGAAGCTTTCTTT. Translation gives CASSRTGDTEAFF. This chain connects TRBV6-5 to TRBJ1-1; 7 bases are a match to TRBD1. There are 13 residues in the CDR3. CDR1 and CDR2 (germline): MNHEY, SVGAGI. The V segment lost 5 bases and the J segment 3 bases; nucleotides outside the gene matches: 3.

DNA of the CDR3: TGCAGCGGGGGGACTAGCGGCGACAATGAGCAGTTCTTC. Translation gives CSGGTSGDNEQFF. The J gene is TRBJ2-1, the V gene TRBV29-1; 11 bases line up with TRBD2. Losses at the gene ends were 7 bases for V and 5 bases for J; bases not matched to a gene: 4. The germline gives CDR1 SQVTM, CDR2 ANQGSEA. CDR3 length equals 13 residues.

The chain carries TRBV6-5 and TRBJ1-5; D is possibly TRBD1 (5 bases). Germline CDR1 is MNHEY and CDR2 is SVGAGI. V was pared by 6 bases and J by 4 bases, with 10 bases between. The CDR3 has 13 residues. The CDR3 region is CASSQTENQPQHF. CDR3 coding DNA: TGTGCCAGCAGCCAGACAGAGAATCAGCCCCAGCATTTT.

The chain carries TRBV29-1 and TRBJ2-1, with 10 nucleotides matching TRBD2. The CDR3 length is 13 residues. CDR1 is SQVTM, CDR2 ANQGSEA, per germline. J gave up 10 bases and V 6 bases, and 9 bases lay outside the gene matches. CDR3 bases: TGCAGCGTGGGGACTAGCGCCCTCGGCGAGCAGTTCTTC. This gives the protein CSVGTSALGEQFF.